One and the same sample provided the 18 T cell receptor beta chains below, sequenced in a study of cytomegalovirus exposure and HLA in healthy donors. Amplification used 60 Vbeta primers and 13 Jbeta primers. Method: immunoSEQ multiplex PCR; TCRdb's copy keeps in-frame clones and lacks some. The sample includes about 140,000 clones, 78% of them seen just once. The sample taken for sequencing was PBMCs. These receptors were obtained from a male donor in good health and CMV-seronegative.

The V gene is TRBV9, the J gene TRBJ2-7; 7 bases are shared with TRBD2. The length of the CDR3 is 13 residues. J lost 5 bases, V lost 2 bases, and 4 bases had no gene match. Germline CDR1 reads SGDLS; CDR2 reads YYNGEE. CDR3 coding DNA: TGTGCCAGCAGCGTTAGCGGGTGGAACGAGCAGTACTTC. Amino acid sequence: CASSVSGWNEQYF. Drawing the rest from reference TRBV9 and TRBJ2-7, the complete variable domain is DSGVTQTPKHLITATGQRVTLRCSPRSGDLSVYWYQQSLDQGLQFLIQYYNGEERAKGNILERFSAQQFPDLHSELNLSSLELGDSALYFCASSVSGWNEQYFGPGTRLTVT.

The rearrangement links TRBV10-2 to TRBJ1-1; D is undetermined. V lost 2 bases and J lost 1, with 5 bases in between. The CDR3 is 13 residues long. Germline CDR1 is WSHSY and CDR2 is SAAADI. CDR3 amino acids: CASSELGNTEAFF. The CDR3 DNA is TGCGCCAGCAGTGAGCTAGGGAACACTGAAGCTTTCTTT.

The chain uses TRBV9 and TRBJ2-1; a weak D match, TRBD2 (6 bases). Germline CDR1 reads SGDLS; CDR2 reads YYNGEE. This CDR3 spans 15 amino acids. Trimming pared 0 bases from V and 4 bases from J, leaving 11 bases between. The CDR3 coding sequence is TGTGCCAGCAGCGTAGGTACTAGCTGGTACAATGAGCAGTTCTTC. It translates to CASSVGTSWYNEQFF.

This clone has more than one count but fewer than ten. This chain joins TRBV18 and TRBJ2-7; maybe TRBD1 (6 bases). With 3 bases removed from V and 5 bases from J, the gap between germline ends came to 14 bases. CDR1 is KGHSH and CDR2 is LQKENI in the germline V gene. The CDR3 extends over 14 amino acids. The CDR3 region has the DNA TGTGCCAGCTCACCGCTCGACAGGAGGAACGAGCAGTACTTC. It translates to CASSPLDRRNEQYF. The full variable domain, completed using reference TRBV18 and TRBJ2-7, is NAGVMQNPRHLVRRRGQEARLRCSPMKGHSHVYWYRQLPEEGLKFMVYLQKENIIDESGMPKERFSAEFPKEGPSILRIQQVVRGDSAAYFCASSPLDRRNEQYFGPGTRLTVT.

The rearrangement links TRBV6-5 to TRBJ1-6; 8 bases line up with TRBD1. This CDR3 comprises 16 residues. CDR1 is MNHEY, CDR2 SVGAGI, per germline. V lost 0 bases and J lost 8; bases outside the gene matches: 6. The CDR3 DNA is TGTGCCAGCAGTTACTCACTGGACAGGGTGCATTCACCCCTCCACTTT. It specifies CASSYSLDRVHSPLHF.

This clone has more than one count but fewer than ten. This chain uses TRBV7-9 with TRBJ1-5, with D maybe TRBD1 (5 bases). Germline V gene data show CDR1 as SEHNR and CDR2 as FQNEAQ (reference sequence). The CDR3 consists of 14 residues. Trimming removed 5 bases at V and 2 bases at J, with 10 bases between. CDR3 amino acids: CASSRGGGNQPQHF. The CDR3 nucleotides read TGTGCCAGCAGCCGCGGGGGGGGCAATCAGCCCCAGCATTTT.

The CDR3 reads CASSSHSEGRQETQYF. In nucleotides, the CDR3 is TGTGCCAGCAGCTCTCATTCTGAGGGTAGACAAGAGACCCAGTACTTC. V is TRBV13 and J is TRBJ2-5, with D perhaps matching TRBD2 (5 bases). Germline loops: CDR1 PRHDT, CDR2 FYEKMQ (reference sequence). This CDR3 has 16 residues. V gave up 4 bases and J gave up 2 bases, with 17 bases separating them.

This clone was found a few times. This rearrangement joins TRBV19 to TRBJ1-6; D might be TRBD1 (6 bases). Looked up from germline, CDR1 is LNHDA and CDR2 is SQIVND (reference sequence). The germline V and J ends were trimmed by 7 bases and 7 bases, with 17 bases remaining between them. The CDR3 covers 15 residues. CDR3: CASKAGAIINSPLHF. The CDR3 nucleotides read TGTGCCAGTAAGGCAGGGGCGATAATCAATTCACCCCTCCACTTT.

V is TRBV30 and J is TRBJ2-3; 15 positions match TRBD2. Trimming cost V 5 bases and J 3 bases; bases outside gene matches: 15. The CDR3 loop spans 19 amino acids. Per germline, CDR1 GTSNPN and CDR2 SVGIG (reference sequence). CDR3 amino acids: CAWLGLAGGPGKGTDTQYF. Here the CDR3 DNA reads TGTGCCTGGCTAGGACTAGCGGGAGGGCCAGGGAAGGGGACAGATACGCAGTATTTT.

The gene calls are TRBV7-9 and TRBJ2-7, with D possibly matching TRBD1 (6 bases). V was clipped by 5 bases and J by 2 bases, with 22 bases between them. The CDR3 is 17 residues long. Germline CDR1 and CDR2: SEHNR and FQNEAQ (reference sequence). The CDR3 here is CASSTSGQGPPAYEQYF. The CDR3 region has the DNA TGTGCCAGCAGCACCTCCGGGCAGGGGCCGCCGGCCTACGAGCAGTACTTC.

The chain combines TRBV5-6 with TRBJ2-2, with TRBD1 as a possible D gene (6 bases). The germline V gene has CDR1 SGHDT and CDR2 YYEEEE. V was trimmed by 2 bases and J by 0 bases, leaving 20 bases between them. The CDR3 totals 19 residues. The CDR3 bases are TGTGCCAGCAGCTTCCGTCAGGGGCAGGTTAGCGCGAACACCGGGGAGCTGTTTTTT. This gives the protein CASSFRQGQVSANTGELFF.

This clone was found once. At one end the junction does not follow the germline gene, possibly because of a read error. CDR3 in DNA: TGTCCCAGCAGTGAATTCGGCCGGGTGAACACTGAAGCTTTCTTT. This codes for CPSSEFGRVNTEAFF. The V gene is TRBV6-1, the J gene TRBJ1-1; D gene ambiguous. The CDR3 length is 15 residues. Germline assignment: CDR1 MNHNS and CDR2 SASEGT.

The chain combines TRBV12-5 with TRBJ1-4; TRBD1 matches 7 bases. CDR1 is LGHNT, CDR2 FRNRAP, per germline. J lost 2 bases, V lost 0 bases, and 3 bases had no gene match. The CDR3 runs to 16 residues. As DNA, the CDR3 is TGTGCTAGTGGTTTGGTAGGGGGCTTTACTAATGAAAAACTGTTTTTT. Protein product: CASGLVGGFTNEKLFF. Together with reference TRBV12-5 and TRBJ1-4, the CDR3 gives the full variable domain: DARVTQTPRHKVTEMGQEVTMRCQPILGHNTVFWYRQTMMQGLELLAYFRNRAPLDDSGMPKDRFSAEMPDATLATLKIQPSEPRDSAVYFCASGLVGGFTNEKLFFGSGTQLSVL.

V usage is TRBV7-8 and J usage is TRBJ2-7; D is perhaps TRBD2 (5 bases). The germline V gene has CDR1 SGHVS and CDR2 FQNEAQ. The V gene lost 5 bases and the J gene lost 2 bases, with 19 bases spanning the gap. The CDR3 has 16 amino acids. The CDR3 DNA reads TGTGCCAGCAGCCGATCGTTAAGAACCGGGGCCTACGAGCAGTACTTC. Translated: CASSRSLRTGAYEQYF. Full variable domain (outside the CDR3, taken from reference TRBV7-8 and TRBJ2-7): GAGVSQSPRYKVAKRGQDVALRCDPISGHVSLFWYQQALGQGPEFLTYFQNEAQLDKSGLPSDRFFAERPEGSVSTLKIQRTQQEDSAVYLCASSRSLRTGAYEQYFGPGTRLTVT.

This clone is a singleton in its sample. V usage is TRBV14 and J usage is TRBJ2-7; 8 bases align to TRBD1. The CDR3 spans 14 residues. Germline V gene data show CDR1 as SGHDN and CDR2 as FVKESK. V shed 3 bases and J 3 bases; nucleotides not matched to a gene: 4. DNA for the CDR3: TGTGCCAGCAGCCATTGGACAGGGCGCTACGAGCAGTACTTC. This translates into CASSHWTGRYEQYF.

The chain couples TRBV29-1 to TRBJ2-5, with TRBD1 matching over 10 bases. Near its end, the DNA agrees better with TRBJ2-7, so the J call may be wrong. The CDR3 totals 13 residues. Germline V gene sequence: CDR1 SQVTM, CDR2 ANQGSEA. This CDR3 reads CSATGGLGYEQYF. CDR3 DNA: TGCAGCGCGACAGGGGGCTTGGGCTACGAGCAGTACTTC.

The V call is TRBV19, the J call TRBJ1-1; 9 nucleotides match TRBD1. The germline V gene has CDR1 LNHDA and CDR2 SQIVND (reference sequence). Trimming removed 4 bases from V and 2 bases from J; junction bases left unmatched: 8. The CDR3 loop spans 16 amino acids. The CDR3 region is CASSTPGTGQNTEAFF. The CDR3 coding sequence is TGTGCCAGTAGTACCCCAGGGACAGGGCAAAACACTGAAGCTTTCTTT.

This chain connects TRBV6-1 to TRBJ1-2, with 10 bases fitting TRBD1. Germline CDR1 MNHNS, CDR2 SASEGT. Germline trimming cut 3 bases from V and 8 bases from J; bases unmatched to any gene: 6. The CDR3 totals 14 residues. The CDR3 bases are TGTGCCAGCAGTGACCTAGGGACAGGGGAAGGCTACACCTTC. Protein product: CASSDLGTGEGYTF.